Included here is one T cell receptor beta chain sequence, with context. The specificity of this receptor is unknown. No base-level quality is on record; no much larger clone is a single base apart. The data are from a study of vaccination effects on CD4 cells after COVID-19 (dated by TCRdb to the early 2020s). Turning to the overall study: Each participant got two doses of an mRNA SARS-CoV-2 vaccine, either BNT162b2 or mRNA-1273. Altogether, some 11 COVID-19 convalescent patients and several SARS-CoV-2-naive healthy vaccine recipients made up the full study. SARS-CoV-2 spike-specific CD4+ TCR repertoires from before and after mRNA vaccination were compared in COVID-19 convalescent patients and in infection-naive vaccine recipients. Cultures from other donors in the study were sequenced using the Oncomine TCR Beta short-read assay on an Illumina iSeq 100.

In the ViraFEST assay, PBMC were stimulated with viral peptide pools, and antigen-specific CD4+ T cell clonotypes were then identified by expansion using TCR sequencing. After more than 9 days of culture, CD4+ T cells were isolated with the EasySep CD4+ T cell isolation kit. The absence of prior SARS-CoV-2 infection in healthy vaccine recipients was confirmed by negative nucleocapsid antibodies before and after vaccination. Each well held more than 1.5 million PBMC cultured in IMDM containing around 5% human AB serum, around 9.3 IU/ml IL-2 and gentamicin, along with around 11 ug/ml peptides. On days 3 and 7, half of the culture medium was replaced with fresh IL-2-containing medium. Unless otherwise noted, each peptide stimulation condition was cultured in triplicate wells. Using Ficoll-Paque Plus gradient centrifugation, PBMC were separated from whole blood and then either used fresh or cryopreserved at -140C. The spike proteins of SARS-CoV-2 and of the common cold coronaviruses HCoV-NL63, HCoV-OC43 and HCoV-229E were spanned by overlapping peptide pools. The QIAamp micro DNA kit was used to extract genomic DNA from the cultured CD4+ T cells.

Receptor amplification or capture employed the immunoSEQ multiplex PCR assay. TCR beta CDR3 sequencing was performed on DNA from the cultured, isolated CD4+ T cells. For the original study's pipeline: The analysis removed non-productive TCR sequences, trimmed reads to the CDR3 region, and retained only CDR3s that were 7 or more amino acids long. The MANAFEST web app was used to pick out antigen-specific clonotypes by comparing their expansion in peptide wells with that in reference cultures. For clones to be considered positive, expansion at FDR<0.05 versus reference and all other wells, an odds ratio above 5, and a frequency above 0.1% in two replicate wells were required. Cross-reactive clonotypes were defined as significantly expanded in SARS-CoV-2 spike wells and in at least one common cold coronavirus spike condition. CDR3 similarity was assessed by Levenshtein distance with the stringdist R package, and unrooted trees were built with ape in R 3.6.1. TCRdb took over this immuneACCESS table, retaining in-frame rearrangements with V and J assigned. Such tables are incomplete; in checked studies, under half of the missing clones stem from an unresolved V gene, and the remainder is unexplained. V and J calls and clone size are given by that table; D and trimming were obtained from the DNA. Recorded for this sample are 25,000 to 35,000 clones; approximately 72% of them occurred a single time. The top ten clonotypes cover over 9.5% of the sample.

Study-wide findings and limitations: Among healthy vaccine recipients, nearly all vaccine-induced clones were SARS-CoV-2 mono-reactive, and only 1 of 255 was cross-reactive with common cold coronaviruses. Only a small number of convalescent patients were included, and no early post-infection timepoints were available, which limited the study. Both infection-induced and vaccine-induced clones contracted markedly at late post-vaccination timepoints, which is consistent with waning T cell responses.

This specimen consisted of CD4+ T cells from PBMCs cultured with SARS-CoV-2 spike peptides, obtained before COVID-19 vaccination. The sample's cell subset or site label is to be understood as: SARS-CoV-2 spike overlapping peptide pool stimulation. The TCR comes from a human donor who received a COVID-19 vaccine.

The CDR3 region: CASRVSGGASRETQYF. The nucleotides are TGTGCCAGCAGGGTGTCGGGAGGGGCGTCTCGGGAGACCCAGTACTTC. This chain is built from TRBV25-1 and TRBJ2-5, with 8 middle bases fitting TRBD2. The cysteine opens and the phenylalanine closes a CDR3 of 16 amino acids. Only the CDR3 DNA stays, 48 bases, in frame from base 1. The germline V gene gives CDR1 as MGHDK and CDR2 as SYGVNS. V is cut back by 6 bases and J by 5 bases, with 14 bases in the junction unmatched.